A single sample is the source of the 3 T cell receptor beta chains below, sequenced in a study of cytomegalovirus exposure and HLA in healthy donors (dated by TCRdb to 2017 to 2019). Receptors were amplified or captured by the immunoSEQ multiplex PCR assay. For the multiplex PCR, a mixture combining 60 forward primers for TCR Vbeta segments and 13 reverse primers for TCR Jbeta segments was used. Held by TCRdb, this immuneACCESS table contains in-frame sequences only and omits some clones. Under half of the omission traces to an unresolved V gene where checked; the cause of the rest is unknown. For this sample there are about 130,000 clones; roughly three quarters appear just once. 0.94% of the sample rests with the top ten. Sequencing input: PBMCs. The receptors originated from a woman aged 55-70 years in good health and CMV-seronegative.

This chain uses TRBV10-3 with TRBJ2-5, with 9 bases that match TRBD2. V lost 3 bases, J lost 5 bases, and 10 bases stayed unmatched. The CDR3 spans 16 residues. Germline loops: CDR1 ENHRY, CDR2 SYGVKD. The CDR3 bases are TGTGCCATCAGTGAAGATAAGCGGGGGGCCAGGGAGACCCAGTACTTC. This codes for CAISEDKRGARETQYF.

The J gene is TRBJ1-5, the V gene TRBV7-9, with D possibly TRBD1 on 5 matching bases. This CDR3 is 14 amino acids long. Germline CDR1 and CDR2: SEHNR and FQNEAQ (reference sequence). V was trimmed by 5 bases and J by 4 bases, leaving 12 bases between them. The CDR3 reads CASSVDTGNQPQHF. Written as DNA, the CDR3 is TGTGCCAGCAGCGTGGACACCGGGAATCAGCCCCAGCATTTT. Full variable domain (missing parts from reference TRBV7-9 and TRBJ1-5): DTGVSQNPRHKITKRGQNVTFRCDPISEHNRLYWYRQTLGQGPEFLTYFQNEAQLEKSRLLSDRFSAERPKGSFSTLEIQRTEQGDSAMYLCASSVDTGNQPQHFGDGTRLSIL.

The rearrangement links TRBV25-1 to TRBJ2-7; 7 positions agree with TRBD1. Germline trimming cut 8 bases from V and 4 bases from J; bases unmatched to any gene: 14. This CDR3 is built from 15 residues. The V gene's germline CDR1 is MGHDK and CDR2 SYGVNS. Here the CDR3 reads CASDPGGWMGYEQYF. CDR3 sequence (DNA): TGTGCCAGCGACCCAGGGGGTTGGATGGGTTACGAGCAGTACTTC.